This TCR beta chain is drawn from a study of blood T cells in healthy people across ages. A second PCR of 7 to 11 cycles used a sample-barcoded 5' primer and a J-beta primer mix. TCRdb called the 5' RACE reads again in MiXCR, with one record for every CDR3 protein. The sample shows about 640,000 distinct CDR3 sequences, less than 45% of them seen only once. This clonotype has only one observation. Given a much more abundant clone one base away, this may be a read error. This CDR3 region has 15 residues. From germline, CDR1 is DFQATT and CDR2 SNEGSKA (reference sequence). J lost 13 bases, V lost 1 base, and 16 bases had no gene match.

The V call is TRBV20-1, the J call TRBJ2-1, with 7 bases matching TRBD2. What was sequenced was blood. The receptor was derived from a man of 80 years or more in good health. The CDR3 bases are TGCAGTGCTAGAGGGGGAAGGACTAGACAAGAGACCCAGTTCTTC. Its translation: CSARGGRTRQETQFF.